This is a list of T cell receptor beta chains from one sample in a study of control samples from healthy donors and cancer patients. The method was immunoSEQ multiplex PCR; TCRdb's version includes in-frame clones alone and lacks a portion of them. Among some 150,000 clones, 80% to 95% were seen once, and the ten largest hold approximately 3.4%. The sequenced material came from blood. The receptor source for this set is a man aged 25-45 years in good health. Each CDR3 is given with its conserved first and last residue. Each record gives: CDR3 protein, CDR3 DNA, V gene, D gene, J gene, clone size. A D gene is named only where the DNA matches it firmly. A row's size may be missing; if present it is once, few, many or a size class.

cdr3_aa: CASSELGGMNTGELFF; cdr3_nt: TGTGCCAGCAGTGAATTGGGCGGCATGAACACCGGGGAGCTGTTTTTT; v_call: TRBV2; d_call: -; j_call: TRBJ2-2; clone_size: once
cdr3_aa: CASSPGQGMGGNTIYF; cdr3_nt: TGTGCCAGCAGCCCGGGACAGGGAATGGGTGGAAACACCATATATTTT; v_call: TRBV9; d_call: TRBD1; j_call: TRBJ1-3; clone_size: -
cdr3_aa: CASSDRTQGAERGPKSYEQYF; cdr3_nt: TGTGCCAGCAGTGACCGGACGCAGGGGGCTGAGCGGGGGCCAAAAAGCTACGAGCAGTACTTC; v_call: TRBV6-4; d_call: -; j_call: TRBJ2-7; clone_size: -
cdr3_aa: CASSISGIDYGYTF; cdr3_nt: TGTGCCAGTAGTATCTCTGGGATAGACTATGGCTACACCTTC; v_call: TRBV19; d_call: -; j_call: TRBJ1-2; clone_size: -
cdr3_aa: CASLFDRDNQPQHF; cdr3_nt: TGTGCCAGCCTTTTTGACAGGGACAATCAGCCCCAGCATTTT; v_call: TRBV2; d_call: TRBD1; j_call: TRBJ1-5; clone_size: -
cdr3_aa: CASSASYEQYF; cdr3_nt: TGTGCCAGCTCCGCCTCCTACGAGCAGTACTTC; v_call: TRBV18; d_call: -; j_call: TRBJ2-7; clone_size: -
cdr3_aa: CASSRDRTNYGYTF; cdr3_nt: TGTGCCAGCAGTCGCGACAGGACTAACTATGGCTACACCTTC; v_call: TRBV11-2; d_call: -; j_call: TRBJ1-2; clone_size: -
cdr3_aa: CASSLSGDYNEQFF; cdr3_nt: TGTGCCAGCAGCTTAAGCGGCGACTACAATGAGCAGTTCTTC; v_call: TRBV7-3; d_call: -; j_call: TRBJ2-1; clone_size: -
cdr3_aa: CASSLTFTTLKGGAGEAFF; cdr3_nt: TGTGCCAGCAGCTTGACTTTCACGACTTTAAAGGGGGGGGCAGGTGAAGCTTTCTTT; v_call: TRBV11-2; d_call: -; j_call: TRBJ1-1; clone_size: -
cdr3_aa: CASSPPGQGVIFYNSPLHF; cdr3_nt: TGTGCCAGCAGTCCCCCGGGACAGGGGGTGATTTTCTATAATTCACCCCTCCACTTT; v_call: TRBV28; d_call: TRBD1; j_call: TRBJ1-6; clone_size: -
cdr3_aa: CASSIDKQGYGYTF; cdr3_nt: TGTGCCAGTAGTATAGATAAACAGGGGTATGGCTACACCTTC; v_call: TRBV19; d_call: TRBD1; j_call: TRBJ1-2; clone_size: -
cdr3_aa: CASSLGIALEYNEQFF; cdr3_nt: TGTGCCAGCAGCTTAGGGATAGCGCTGGAGTACAATGAGCAGTTCTTC; v_call: TRBV11-2; d_call: -; j_call: TRBJ2-1; clone_size: -
cdr3_aa: CASSPSGLQDTQYF; cdr3_nt: TGTGCCAGCTCACCTAGCGGGCTCCAAGATACGCAGTATTTT; v_call: TRBV18; d_call: TRBD2; j_call: TRBJ2-3; clone_size: -
cdr3_aa: CASSYQGGNQPQHF; cdr3_nt: TGTGCCAGCAGCTATCAGGGGGGGAATCAGCCCCAGCATTTT; v_call: TRBV6-5; d_call: TRBD1; j_call: TRBJ1-5; clone_size: -
cdr3_aa: CASRQTGSQPQHF; cdr3_nt: TGTGCCAGCAGACAGACAGGGAGTCAGCCCCAGCATTTT; v_call: TRBV2; d_call: TRBD1; j_call: TRBJ1-5; clone_size: -
cdr3_aa: CASSYSLAGPVAEAFF; cdr3_nt: TGTGCCAGCAGTTATTCCCTTGCAGGGCCAGTCGCTGAAGCTTTCTTT; v_call: TRBV6-6; d_call: -; j_call: TRBJ1-1; clone_size: -
cdr3_aa: CASSLEGQGWGDSPLHF; cdr3_nt: TGCGCCAGCAGCTTGGAAGGACAGGGCTGGGGGGATTCACCCCTCCACTTT; v_call: TRBV5-1; d_call: TRBD1; j_call: TRBJ1-6; clone_size: -
cdr3_aa: CASSTRWQETQYF; cdr3_nt: TGTGCCAGTAGTACGAGGTGGCAAGAGACCCAGTACTTC; v_call: TRBV19; d_call: -; j_call: TRBJ2-5; clone_size: -
cdr3_aa: CASSFGGTGLRENEKLFF; cdr3_nt: TGTGCCAGCAGCTTCGGTGGGACAGGCCTGAGGGAAAATGAAAAACTGTTTTTT; v_call: TRBV5-4; d_call: TRBD1; j_call: TRBJ1-4; clone_size: -
cdr3_aa: CAWDPGLALADTQYF; cdr3_nt: TGTGCCTGGGACCCGGGACTAGCGTTGGCAGATACGCAGTATTTT; v_call: TRBV30; d_call: TRBD2; j_call: TRBJ2-3; clone_size: few
cdr3_aa: CASSESGNEQFF; cdr3_nt: TGCGCCAGCAGTGAGTCGGGAAATGAGCAGTTCTTC; v_call: TRBV10-1; d_call: -; j_call: TRBJ2-1; clone_size: -
cdr3_aa: CASSQPMSYLYF; cdr3_nt: TGTGCCAGCAGCCAACCAATGTCATACTTGTATTTT; v_call: TRBV9; d_call: -; j_call: TRBJ2-3; clone_size: few
cdr3_aa: CASTLGGGATRYF; cdr3_nt: TGTGCCAGCACCTTGGGGGGAGGAGCTACGAGGTATTTT; v_call: TRBV12-3/TRBV12-4; d_call: -; j_call: TRBJ2-3; clone_size: -
cdr3_aa: CASSELMGQDYGYTF; cdr3_nt: TGTGCCAGCAGTGAATTAATGGGACAGGACTATGGCTACACCTTC; v_call: TRBV2; d_call: TRBD1; j_call: TRBJ1-2; clone_size: once
cdr3_aa: CATSRGGQGDTQYF; cdr3_nt: TGTGCCACCAGCAGGGGGGGGCAGGGAGATACGCAGTATTTT; v_call: TRBV15; d_call: -; j_call: TRBJ2-3; clone_size: -
cdr3_aa: CASSPRTGASTGELFF; cdr3_nt: TGTGCCAGCAGTCCGAGAACAGGGGCGAGTACCGGGGAGCTGTTTTTT; v_call: TRBV28; d_call: TRBD1; j_call: TRBJ2-2; clone_size: once
cdr3_aa: CASSFSGGALTGELFF; cdr3_nt: TGTGCCAGCAGTTTCAGCGGGGGGGCCCTCACCGGGGAGCTGTTTTTT; v_call: TRBV27; d_call: TRBD2; j_call: TRBJ2-2; clone_size: -
cdr3_aa: CASSFMESDSYF; cdr3_nt: TGTGCCAGCAGTTTTATGGAGTCTGACTCCTACTTC; v_call: TRBV12-3/TRBV12-4; d_call: -; j_call: TRBJ2-5; clone_size: -
cdr3_aa: CASSFGTGPVYGELFF; cdr3_nt: TGCGCCAGCAGCTTTGGGACAGGGCCGGTATACGGGGAGCTGTTTTTT; v_call: TRBV5-1; d_call: TRBD1; j_call: TRBJ2-2; clone_size: -
cdr3_aa: CASRPQGQAFDNEQFF; cdr3_nt: TGCGCCAGCAGACCGCAGGGACAGGCTTTTGACAATGAGCAGTTCTTC; v_call: TRBV5-1; d_call: TRBD1; j_call: TRBJ2-1; clone_size: -
cdr3_aa: CASSPTELTGDTQYF; cdr3_nt: TGTGCCAGCTCGCCAACCGAACTCACAGGGGATACGCAGTATTTT; v_call: TRBV21-1; d_call: -; j_call: TRBJ2-3; clone_size: -
cdr3_aa: CASSEITYGYTF; cdr3_nt: TGTGCCAGCAGTGAAATTACGTATGGCTACACCTTC; v_call: TRBV2; d_call: -; j_call: TRBJ1-2; clone_size: -
cdr3_aa: CASSLGYTEAFF; cdr3_nt: TGTGCCAGCAGTTTGGGGTACACTGAAGCTTTCTTT; v_call: TRBV28; d_call: -; j_call: TRBJ1-1; clone_size: few
cdr3_aa: CASSPGENTQYF; cdr3_nt: TGTGCCAGCTCACCGGGAGAAAATACGCAGTATTTT; v_call: TRBV18; d_call: -; j_call: TRBJ2-3; clone_size: -
cdr3_aa: CARSLEQVPNYGYTF; cdr3_nt: TGTGCCAGAAGCTTAGAACAGGTCCCTAACTATGGCTACACCTTC; v_call: TRBV7-5; d_call: -; j_call: TRBJ1-2; clone_size: once
cdr3_aa: CALPQEGRSDCNQPQHF; cdr3_nt: TGTGCCCTCCCCCAGGAGGGGAGAAGCGACTGCAATCAGCCCCAGCATTTT; v_call: TRBV30; d_call: -; j_call: TRBJ1-5; clone_size: -
cdr3_aa: CASSLRAGGSYNEQFF; cdr3_nt: TGTGCCAGCAGCCTCCGAGCGGGGGGCTCCTACAATGAGCAGTTCTTC; v_call: TRBV9; d_call: TRBD2; j_call: TRBJ2-1; clone_size: -